These 5 T cell receptor beta chains originate from one sample sequenced in a study of blood T cells in healthy people across ages (dated by TCRdb to 2014 to 2015). The method behind the library was 5' RACE. Sequencing was performed on an Illumina HiSeq 2500. A second PCR of 7 to 11 cycles was performed with a sample-barcoded 5' primer and a J-beta primer mix. Clones were called with MiXCR by TCRdb after fastp trimmed the public reads at Q25, and only in-frame beta chains were retained. Under each unique CDR3 protein, matching rows form one entry showing the most common genes and DNA. This sample holds some 1.1 million distinct CDR3 sequences; roughly two fifths were observed only once. Of the sample, approximately 14% is held by the ten largest clones. What was sequenced was blood. Every receptor here comes from a man younger than 35 in good health.

The V and J genes are TRBV7-6 and TRBJ2-3; perhaps D is TRBD1 or TRBD2 (5 bases each). CDR1 and CDR2 from the germline V gene are SGHVS and FNYEAQ. V was pared by 5 bases and J by 3 bases, with 24 bases between. The length of the CDR3 is 18 residues. The CDR3 DNA sequence: TGTGCCAGCAGCCAAATGGGGGAGATTGTCCCTAAGACAGATACGCAGTATTTT. This translates into CASSQMGEIVPKTDTQYF.

This clonotype was observed a few times. The chain combines TRBV6-2 or TRBV6-3 with TRBJ1-1; 11 bases fit TRBD1. V dropped 5 bases and J dropped 8; count of bases not matched to a gene: 13. CDR3 length: 16 amino acids. Looked up from germline, CDR1 is MNHEY and CDR2 is SVGEGT. As DNA, the CDR3 is TGTGCCAGCAGTCTGGACAGGGGGCTACCCCTGCGGGAAGCTTTCTTT. It specifies CASSLDRGLPLREAFF.

The chain couples TRBV3-1 to TRBJ2-7; D call uncertain. Trimming pared 2 bases from V and 4 bases from J, leaving 12 bases between. This CDR3 region has 14 residues. CDR1 and CDR2 from the germline V gene are LGHDT and YNNKEL (reference sequence). The CDR3 loop is CASSQHPTGYEQYF. The CDR3 DNA reads as TGTGCCAGCAGCCAACACCCGACCGGATACGAGCAGTACTTC.

The chain is built from TRBV7-2 and TRBJ2-7; D call uncertain. The end of the DNA is better explained by TRBJ2-5, so the J call may be wrong. Germline lookup yields CDR1 SGHTA and CDR2 FQGNSA. There are 14 residues in the CDR3. The CDR3 reads CASSLGGSKETQYF. In nucleotides, the CDR3 is TGTGCCAGCAGCTTAGGGGGTAGCAAAGAGACCCAGTACTTC.

V is TRBV2 and J is TRBJ2-6; the D is unclear. The germline V gene encodes CDR1 SNHLY and CDR2 FYNNEI. The CDR3 spans 16 residues. The V end lost 5 bases, the J end lost 2 bases, and 13 bases lay between the germline ends. The CDR3: CASSQEAKAGANVLTF. For the CDR3, the DNA is TGTGCCAGCAGTCAAGAGGCCAAAGCTGGGGCCAACGTCCTGACTTTC.